This T cell receptor (beta chain) was identified during a study of T cells in Graves' hyperthyroidism and ophthalmopathy (dated by TCRdb to 2018 to 2020). Describing the broader study: Peripheral blood samples were taken at initial diagnosis, before any treatment was given. The paper reports TCR Vbeta CDR3 sequencing of approximately 140 peripheral blood samples: fewer than 50 ophthalmopathy, some 80 hyperthyroidism and around 17 progressor patients. After blood sampling, hyperthyroidism patients were treated with methimazole at a starting dose of 30 mg daily, and ophthalmopathy patients were treated with high-dose intravenous methylprednisolone. Whether ophthalmopathy could be predicted prospectively was tested in an independent validation cohort made up of fewer than 20 hyperthyroidism patients plus 17 patients who later progressed to ophthalmopathy. TCR V-J signatures able to tell the groups apart were searched for in a discovery cohort of 90 to 100 patients, of whom roughly 42 had Graves' ophthalmopathy and 57 had stable Graves' hyperthyroidism. The roughly 91 discovery patients were randomly divided into training and test sets at a 7:3 ratio. In addition, the study compared T-cell repertoires in thyroid tissue and in blood from several Graves' hyperthyroidism patients. The study at large found these results: Most expanded thyroid clonotypes (frequency above 0.001) were also detected in blood, suggesting blood repertoires may reflect thyroid immune responses. Ophthalmopathy was separated from stable hyperthyroidism by a 13 V-J signature model, with about 88% sensitivity and approximately 81% specificity obtained in cross-validation and 80%/75% obtained in testing. No statistical method was used to fix the sample size in advance, and group allocation was not hidden from the investigators. In validation, the model predicted progression to ophthalmopathy a median of roughly 6.1 months before onset, with approximately 68% sensitivity and just under 75% specificity.

Compared with germline, V lacks 9 bases and J lacks 0 bases; bases without a gene match: 3. CDR1 is given as LNHDA and CDR2 as SQIVND, both from the germline V gene (reference sequence). The CDR3 starts with the cysteine, ends with the phenylalanine, and has 13 residues. Only the CDR3 DNA is retained, 39 bases long and in frame from the first base. Turning to this clonotype: Its cognate antigen has yet to be identified. Base qualities are missing; no much larger clone stands one base away.

Stable Graves' hyperthyroidism was defined as no progression to ophthalmopathy during 18 months of follow-up. Hyperthyroidism patients were newly diagnosed, with disease duration under 2 months, and aged 18 to 65 years. The study excluded patients with uncontrolled infections, other autoimmune diseases, pregnancy or lactation. Diagnoses were established on the basis of clinical symptoms, serum thyroxine and TRAb, thyroid ultrasound, and orbital computed tomography. Ficoll-Paque density gradient centrifugation was used to isolate PBMCs from 9.5 to 10 ml of fresh peripheral blood. Trizol reagent was used to extract total RNA, and RNA quality was then checked on an Agilent 2100 Bioanalyzer. Amplification of TCR beta CDR3 regions was carried out from RNA transcripts. A first-round RT-PCR of the TCR CDR3 used the HTBI primer set with the Qiagen OneStep RT-PCR kit. Libraries were constructed in a second round of multiplex PCR, after which size selection and purification were performed. The libraries were sequenced on an Illumina HiSeq2000 using paired-end 100 bp reads. The published analysis was carried out like this. SOAPnuke was used to process the raw data, with reads discarded if the reads contained adapters or uncalled bases, had a mean Phred below 15, or lacked an exact constant-primer or identifier match. COPE v1.2.5 was used to merge the high-quality paired reads, and each unique nucleotide sequence was defined as a clonotype. MiTCR v1.1 was used to align clonotypes to the IMGT TRBV, TRBD and TRBJ reference segments. The analysis was restricted to V-J combinations with a frequency above 0.0001, which together covered approximately 99% of the repertoires. The TCS score was defined as the ratio of F50 (clonal expansion) to E x V (chaos), calculated using BLOSUM62-based TCRdist between CDR3 peptides within each V-J. Welch's t-statistics and random forest reduced some 510 V-J features to some 14, which were used in a naive Bayes classifier (R e1071). TCRdb cleaned the public reads at Q25 with fastp, built clones with MiXCR and kept in-frame beta chains. Each CDR3 protein appears once, grouped with its most common genes and DNA. TCRdb assigned the V and J calls; the authors' analysis was not used. The sample table shows hundreds of thousands of distinct CDR3 sequences, and 15% to 20% are seen once. The top ten hold 44% of the sample.

The sequence came from a man aged 40-55 years with Graves' hyperthyroidism. The sample consisted of blood. This chain joins TRBV19 to TRBJ1-1, with 8 central nucleotides matching TRBD1. Here is the DNA: TGTGCCAGGGGACAGGCTATGAACACTGAAGCTTTCTTT. It translates to CARGQAMNTEAFF.